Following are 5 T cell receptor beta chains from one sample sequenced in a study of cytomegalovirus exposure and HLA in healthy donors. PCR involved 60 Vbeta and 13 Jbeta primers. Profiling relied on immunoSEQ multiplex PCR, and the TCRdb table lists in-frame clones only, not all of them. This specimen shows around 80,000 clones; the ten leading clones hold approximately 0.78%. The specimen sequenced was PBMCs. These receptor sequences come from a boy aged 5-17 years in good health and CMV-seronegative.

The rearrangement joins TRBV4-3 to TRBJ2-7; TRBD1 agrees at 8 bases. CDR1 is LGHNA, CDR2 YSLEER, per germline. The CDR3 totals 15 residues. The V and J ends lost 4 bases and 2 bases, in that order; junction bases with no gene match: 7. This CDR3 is CASSLGQGVAYEQYF. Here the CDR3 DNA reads TGCGCCAGCAGCCTTGGACAGGGTGTCGCCTACGAGCAGTACTTC.

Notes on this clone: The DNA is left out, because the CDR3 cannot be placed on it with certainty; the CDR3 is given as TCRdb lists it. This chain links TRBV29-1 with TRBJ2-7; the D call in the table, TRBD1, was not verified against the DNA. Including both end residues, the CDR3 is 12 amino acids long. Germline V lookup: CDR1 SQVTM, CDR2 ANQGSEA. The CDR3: CSVAQGAAPEYF.

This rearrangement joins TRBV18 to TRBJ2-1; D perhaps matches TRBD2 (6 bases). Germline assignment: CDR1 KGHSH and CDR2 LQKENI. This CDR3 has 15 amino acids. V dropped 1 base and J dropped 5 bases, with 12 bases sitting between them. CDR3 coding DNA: TGTGCCAGCTCACCACAGGGTCCGGGAGACAATGAGCAGTTCTTC. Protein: CASSPQGPGDNEQFF.

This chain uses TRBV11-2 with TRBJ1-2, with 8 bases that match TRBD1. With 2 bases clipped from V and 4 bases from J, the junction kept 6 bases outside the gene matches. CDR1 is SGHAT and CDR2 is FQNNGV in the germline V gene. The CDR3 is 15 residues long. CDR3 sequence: CASSLQPGQVYGYTF. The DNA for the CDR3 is TGTGCCAGCAGCTTACAACCGGGACAGGTCTATGGCTACACCTTC.

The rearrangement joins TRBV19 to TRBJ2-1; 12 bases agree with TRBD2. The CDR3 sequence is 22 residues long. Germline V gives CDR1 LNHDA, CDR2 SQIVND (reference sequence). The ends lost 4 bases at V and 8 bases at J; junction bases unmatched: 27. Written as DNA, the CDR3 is TGTGCCAGTAGTAAACACCACCAGACTAGCGGGAGAGGCGGGGGGGCCCAATATGAGCAGTTCTTC. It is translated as CASSKHHQTSGRGGGAQYEQFF. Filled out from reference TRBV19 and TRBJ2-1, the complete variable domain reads DGGITQSPKYLFRKEGQNVTLSCEQNLNHDAMYWYRQDPGQGLRLIYYSQIVNDFQKGDIAEGYSVSREKKESFPLTVTSAQKNPTAFYLCASSKHHQTSGRGGGAQYEQFFGPGTRLTVL.